One sample yielded the 10 T cell receptor beta chains listed below, sequenced in a study of tumor-infiltrating lymphocytes in primary liver carcinoma. Starting from approximately 470 ng of total RNA, TCR beta cDNA was produced with a primer in the constant region. Libraries covering TCR beta were generated through three nested multiplex PCR rounds (using a slightly modified ARM-PCR). The first two PCR rounds used TRBV1-TRBV30 primers with a Cbeta primer, roughly 10 cycles each. A single record per CDR3 protein comes from TCRdb applying MiXCR to the multiplex PCR reads. The sample includes tens of thousands of distinct CDR3 sequences, about three quarters of them seen just once. Scientists recovered RNA and DNA together from about 20-30 mg of unsorted bulk tissue. The sequenced sample consisted of liver tumor tissue from sampling region 2. Documented subset: tumor region T2, inferior pole. Source of these receptors: a man aged 35-49 years with primary liver carcinoma and hepatitis B virus infection.

The V and J genes are TRBV2 and TRBJ1-2; D gene uncertain. The ends were cut back, 6 bases at V and 7 bases at J, with 15 bases in the middle. The germline CDR1 and CDR2 sequences are SNHLY and FYNNEI. This CDR3 has 13 residues. The CDR3 DNA is TGTGCCAGCAGCTACCTTACCGAAGGTGGCTACACCTTC. Translating gives CASSYLTEGGYTF.

The chain recombines TRBV29-1 with TRBJ1-1; 7 nucleotides match TRBD1. The V segment lost 7 bases and the J segment 5 bases; nucleotides outside the gene matches: 7. The CDR3 totals 12 residues. CDR1 is SQVTM and CDR2 is ANQGSEA in the germline V gene. CDR3 sequence reads: CSATEQGTEAFF. CDR3 sequence (DNA): TGCAGCGCCACCGAACAGGGGACTGAAGCTTTCTTT.

This clonotype was picked up one time. The rearrangement joins TRBV13 to TRBJ2-1; TRBD2 agrees at 9 bases. Germline values: CDR1 PRHDT, CDR2 FYEKMQ (reference sequence). The CDR3 consists of 14 residues. The CDR3 is CVNSLAGEYNEQFF. In nucleotides, the CDR3 is TGTGTCAACAGCTTAGCGGGGGAGTACAATGAGCAGTTCTTC.

To note about this clonotype: The CDR3 does not close with the conserved phenylalanine or tryptophan, likely indicating a read error. J is TRBJ2-5 and V is TRBV11-2; 8 bases are shared with TRBD2. CDR3 size: 16 residues. V lost 7 bases, J lost 3 bases, and 13 bases stayed unmatched. Germline CDR1 and CDR2: SGHAT and FQNNGV. CDR3 DNA: TGTGCCAGCAATCAAACTCCAGGCGGGGGGAAAGAGACCCAGTACCTC. Translating it yields CASNQTPGGGKETQYL.

This sequence joins TRBV29-1 and TRBJ2-7; 10 bases agree with TRBD2. The CDR3 length is 14 residues. J gave up 6 bases and V 0 bases, and 5 bases lay outside the gene matches. Germline V gene sequence: CDR1 SQVTM, CDR2 ANQGSEA. In DNA, the CDR3 is TGCAGCGTTGAAGACCTAGCGGGAGTCTCCGAGCAGTACTTC. Translation gives CSVEDLAGVSEQYF.

The V gene is TRBV4-1, the J gene TRBJ2-7, with TRBD2 identical over 11 bases. The CDR3 totals 15 residues. Losses at the gene ends were 4 bases for V and 3 bases for J; bases not matched to a gene: 5. CDR1 MGHRA and CDR2 YSYEKL come from the germline V gene. CDR3 amino acids: CASSPPGLAVYEQYF. The CDR3 DNA reads as TGCGCCAGCAGCCCACCGGGACTAGCGGTCTACGAGCAGTACTTC.

Regarding this clonotype: A read error may account for a junction end that differs from germline. The chain is built from TRBV29-1 and TRBJ2-2; the D gene is possibly TRBD2 (6 bases). Germline values: CDR1 SQVTM, CDR2 ANQGSEA. CDR3 length equals 13 residues. This CDR3 is CSVGGAGTGELPF. The DNA of the CDR3 is TGCAGCGTCGGAGGCGCGGGAACCGGAGAGCTGCCTTTT.

For this clonotype: Compared with germline, one end of the junction differs, possibly owing to a read error. In nucleotides, the CDR3 is TGTGCCAGCAGCTTAGGCCGGAGACTAGCGGGCTCCTACGAGCATTACTTC. Its protein product is CASSLGRRLAGSYEHYF. This sequence joins TRBV13 and TRBJ2-7; 10 nucleotides line up with TRBD2. Germline V gene lookup returns CDR1 PRHDT and CDR2 FYEKMQ (reference sequence). This CDR3 is built from 17 residues.

A remark on this clonotype: A read error may produce the germline difference seen at one junction end. The J gene is TRBJ2-7, the V gene TRBV7-8, with D perhaps TRBD1 (7 bases). The CDR3 length is 13 residues. Germline V gene lookup returns CDR1 SGHVS and CDR2 FQNEAQ. The CDR3 spells CTSSLGLVEGQYF. CDR3 DNA sequence: TGTACCAGCAGCTTGGGCCTGGTGGAGGGACAGTATTTC.

Worth noting for this clonotype: Given a much more abundant clone one base away, this may be a read error. A read error is likely, as this CDR3 ends without the conserved phenylalanine or tryptophan. The chain recombines TRBV5-1 with TRBJ1-5; D uncertain. CDR3 length equals 13 residues. Germline V gene lookup returns CDR1 SGHRS and CDR2 YFSETQ. V was shortened by 4 bases and J by 5 bases, with 10 bases between the two germline ends. The CDR3: CASSPDGYQPQHS. In DNA form, the CDR3 reads TGCGCCAGCAGCCCGGACGGTTATCAGCCCCAGCATTCT.